The 22 T cell receptor beta chains reported below all come from one sample, sequenced in a study of blood T cell repertoires in COVID-19. Produced via immunoSEQ multiplex PCR; TCRdb's table is partial and in-frame only. Of tens of thousands of clones in the sample, 87% were seen once. Sample: peripheral blood. These receptors all stem from a man in his forties or fifties with COVID-19, enrolled during active disease.

The CDR3 protein is CASSASSGTGFGYTF. In DNA form, the CDR3 reads TGCGCCAGCAGTGCATCTTCCGGGACAGGGTTTGGCTACACCTTC. This rearrangement joins TRBV10-2 to TRBJ1-2; 9 bases map to TRBD1. Looked up from germline, CDR1 is WSHSY and CDR2 is SAAADI. The length of the CDR3 is 15 residues. The junction had 10 bases not matched to a gene; V was cut back by 4 bases and J by 7 bases.

In its sample, this clone was seen once. The chain carries TRBV21-1 and TRBJ2-3; the D call TRBD2 from the table was never checked on the DNA. TRBV21-1 is classified as a pseudogene. This CDR3 has 16 amino acids. The CDR3 DNA sequence: TGTGCCAGCAGCGGCGGGGATCCCACTAGCACAGATACGCAGTATTTT. This gives the protein CASSGGDPTSTDTQYF.

The J gene is TRBJ1-2, the V gene TRBV6-5, with TRBD1 matching 7 bases. The germline V gene encodes CDR1 MNHEY and CDR2 SVGAGI. The trim removed 4 bases at V and 7 bases at J, leaving 6 bases unmatched. This CDR3 is built from 13 residues. CDR3 DNA: TGTGCCAGCAGTTTAGACAGGGAAGGTGGCTACACCTTC. This translates into CASSLDREGGYTF.

The V and J genes are TRBV21-1 and TRBJ1-1. TRBV21-1 is a pseudogene. CDR3 size: 11 residues. This CDR3 is CASSNSGGAFF. The CDR3 DNA reads as TGTGCCAGCAGCAATTCGGGGGGAGCTTTCTTT.

This clone was seen once. The chain employs TRBV4-2 and TRBJ1-1; D is perhaps TRBD1 (5 bases). Trimming cost V 0 bases and J 5 bases, with 13 bases left between them. Germline V gene sequence: CDR1 LGHNA, CDR2 YNFKEQ. The CDR3 is made up of 15 amino acids. The CDR3 region has the DNA TGTGCCAGCAGCCAAGATAGCAGGGCCCTGACTGAAGCTTTCTTT. This sequence encodes CASSQDSRALTEAFF.

This chain connects TRBV28 to TRBJ1-5; D unclear. The CDR3 has 16 residues. Trimming shortened V by 2 bases and J by 6 bases, and 17 bases separated the two germline ends. CDR1 is MDHEN and CDR2 is SYDVKM in the germline V gene. The CDR3 nucleotides read TGTGCCAGCAGTTTAATATGGGGAGGGCTGGGTCAGCCCCAGCATTTT. Its protein is CASSLIWGGLGQPQHF. Looking up the rest from reference TRBV28 and TRBJ1-5 gives the full variable domain: DVKVTQSSRYLVKRTGEKVFLECVQDMDHENMFWYRQDPGLGLRLIYFSYDVKMKEKGDIPEGYSVSREKKERFSLILESASTNQTSMYLCASSLIWGGLGQPQHFGDGTRLSIL.

The chain has TRBV5-1 and TRBJ2-3, with unresolved D. V lost 0 bases, J lost 0 bases, and 8 bases lay in between. This CDR3 region has 15 residues. CDR1 and CDR2 (germline): SGHRS, YFSETQ. The CDR3 nucleotides are TGCGCCAGCAGCTTGGACCCAGGCAGCACAGATACGCAGTATTTT. Amino acids: CASSLDPGSTDTQYF.

The chain joins TRBV2 to TRBJ1-3, with TRBD1 matching over 8 bases. The CDR3 loop spans 15 amino acids. The J segment lost 4 bases and the V segment lost 4 bases, leaving 6 bases of the junction unmatched. Germline CDR1 reads SNHLY; CDR2 reads FYNNEI. CDR3 sequence (DNA): TGTGCCAGCAGTGGGGGCAGGGGGCACGGAAACACCATATATTTT. Protein product: CASSGGRGHGNTIYF.

The gene calls are TRBV6-1 and TRBJ2-5; TRBD2 aligns across 9 bases. From germline, CDR1 is MNHNS and CDR2 SASEGT. CDR3 size: 16 residues. V dropped 4 bases and J dropped 0; count of bases not matched to a gene: 6. For the CDR3, the DNA is TGTGCCAGCAGTGTGACTGCGGGAGGGTACCAAGAGACCCAGTACTTC. It translates to CASSVTAGGYQETQYF.

The chain joins TRBV3-1 (or the pseudogene TRBV3-2) to TRBJ2-3, with 8 bases fitting TRBD2. From germline, CDR1 is LGHDT and CDR2 YNNKEL (reference sequence). CDR3 length: 14 amino acids. The J segment lost 4 bases and the V segment lost 4 bases, leaving 4 bases of the junction unmatched. This CDR3 is CASSLGGGPDTQYF. The CDR3 bases are TGTGCCAGCAGCCTGGGCGGGGGGCCAGATACGCAGTATTTT.

The count of this clone is one. The chain recombines TRBV19 with TRBJ2-5; 8 nucleotides line up with TRBD2. The germline V gene has CDR1 LNHDA and CDR2 SQIVND (reference sequence). The CDR3 loop spans 15 amino acids. After removal of 5 bases from V and 2 bases from J, the junction contained 7 bases not matched to a gene. DNA of the CDR3: TGTGCCAGTAGTGTGATTAGCGGGGTACAAGAGACCCAGTACTTC. It yields the protein CASSVISGVQETQYF.

The CDR3 reads CASTYSGQQETQYF. The CDR3 nucleotides read TGCGCCAGCACTTACTCGGGACAGCAAGAGACCCAGTACTTC. This chain links TRBV5-1 with TRBJ2-5; 7 bases line up with TRBD1. Losses at the gene ends were 6 bases for V and 2 bases for J; bases not matched to a gene: 7. This CDR3 is built from 14 residues. The germline V gene encodes CDR1 SGHRS and CDR2 YFSETQ.

The CDR3 spells CASSFRAGYGYTF. CDR3 nucleotide sequence: TGTGCCAGCAGCTTCAGGGCCGGCTATGGCTACACCTTC. The J gene is TRBJ1-2, the V gene TRBV28, with a weak D call TRBD1 (5 bases). The germline V gene has CDR1 MDHEN and CDR2 SYDVKM. The CDR3 length is 13 residues. Trimming shortened V by 6 bases and J by 4 bases, and 12 bases separated the two germline ends.

The chain employs TRBV6-2 or TRBV6-3 and TRBJ2-7; D uncertain. V shed 5 bases and J shed 4 bases, with 6 bases lying between them. CDR1 is MNHEY, CDR2 SVGEGT, per germline. The CDR3 runs to 11 residues. The CDR3 bases are TGTGCCAGCAGTGCGCGGTACGAGCAGTACTTC. Protein product: CASSARYEQYF.

V is TRBV3-1 (or the pseudogene TRBV3-2) and J is TRBJ1-4, with 9 nucleotides matching TRBD1. CDR3 size: 18 residues. V was clipped by 1 base and J by 5 bases; unmatched bases: 11. CDR1 is LGHDT, CDR2 YNNKEL, per germline (reference sequence). The CDR3 spells CASSQGGQGIDLNEKLFF. CDR3 in DNA: TGTGCCAGCAGCCAAGGGGGACAGGGAATCGACTTGAATGAAAAACTGTTTTTT.

The sample holds one count of this clone. The rearrangement links TRBV7-9 to TRBJ2-5; 9 bases agree with TRBD1. The CDR3 has 15 amino acids. The J segment lost 4 bases and the V segment lost 4 bases, leaving 7 bases of the junction unmatched. Germline assignment: CDR1 SEHNR and CDR2 FQNEAQ (reference sequence). The CDR3 nucleotides are TGTGCCAGCAGCTCATGGACAGGGGAGGGAGAGACCCAGTACTTC. Encoded protein: CASSSWTGEGETQYF.

The V call is TRBV6-5, the J call TRBJ2-4, with D possibly matching TRBD2 (5 bases). The V end lost 6 bases, the J end lost 7 bases, and 13 bases lay between the germline ends. The CDR3 covers 13 residues. Germline V gives CDR1 MNHEY, CDR2 SVGAGI. The CDR3 DNA reads as TGTGCCAGCAGCGCCGGGGAAGGTAACATTCAGTACTTC. Its translation: CASSAGEGNIQYF.

This clone was observed a few times. The rearrangement uses TRBV19 and TRBJ1-5, with a tentative D call TRBD1 (5 bases). CDR1 and CDR2 from the germline V gene are LNHDA and SQIVND (reference sequence). The CDR3 loop spans 14 amino acids. Trimming took off 1 base at V and 3 bases at J, with 7 bases between the two ends. DNA of the CDR3: TGTGCCAGTAGTATAGGACAGATCAATCAGCCCCAGCATTTT. This translates into CASSIGQINQPQHF.

Here the CDR3 reads CASSPRQGPGQPQHF. The CDR3 DNA reads TGTGCCAGCAGCCCGAGACAGGGCCCGGGTCAGCCCCAGCATTTT. This chain uses TRBV7-6 with TRBJ1-5; 7 bases are shared with TRBD1. The CDR3 is 15 residues long. The V and J ends lost 5 bases and 6 bases, in that order; junction bases with no gene match: 10. Germline-derived CDR1 and CDR2 are SGHVS and FNYEAQ.

The CDR3 DNA is TGTGCCAGTAGTGATCCTCGAGCGGCTAACTATGGCTACACCTTC. Translating gives CASSDPRAANYGYTF. The chain uses TRBV19 and TRBJ1-2, with no clear D. Germline V CDR1 and CDR2: LNHDA, SQIVND (reference sequence). CDR3 size: 15 residues. The germline V and J ends were trimmed by 5 bases and 0 bases, with 13 bases remaining between them.

The chain employs TRBV6-6 and TRBJ2-7, with D tentatively TRBD2 (5 bases). This CDR3 comprises 12 residues. CDR1 is MNHNY, CDR2 SVGAGI, per germline (reference sequence). With 2 bases removed from V and 7 bases from J, the gap between germline ends came to 9 bases. CDR3 protein: CASSYHRGEQYF. CDR3 DNA sequence: TGTGCCAGCAGTTACCACAGAGGGGAGCAGTACTTC.

The V and J genes are TRBV24-1 and TRBJ2-3, with 11 positions matching TRBD2. CDR1 is KGHDR, CDR2 SFDVKD, per germline. This CDR3 comprises 17 residues. After removal of 0 bases from V and 4 bases from J, the junction contained 5 bases not matched to a gene. The CDR3 DNA follows: TGTGCCACCAGTGATTTGAGGCTAGCGGGAGGTGCAGATACGCAGTATTTT. As protein: CATSDLRLAGGADTQYF.